This T cell receptor beta chain was sequenced in a study of T-cell reconstitution after alpha-beta-depleted transplantation in children. Study-level results: Reportedly, only several hundred clones from non-depleted graft cells drove alpha-beta T-cell counts at about two months. T-cell counts and diversity were attributed mostly to newly produced T cells one year after transplant.

V dropped 2 bases and J dropped 12 bases, with 17 bases sitting between them. This CDR3 is 14 amino acids long. Unique molecular identifiers were incorporated during preparation of the TCRbeta library. One entry per CDR3 protein results from TCRdb running MiXCR on the PCR reads. The data hold around 960,000 distinct CDR3 sequences, with about 26% observed a single time. A word on this clonotype: The antigen is unknown.

This chain uses TRBV12-3 or TRBV12-4 with TRBJ2-1; possibly TRBD1 or TRBD2 for D (6 bases each). The sequencing here drew on PBMCs, mostly from graft donor cells, taken 360 days after TCRalphabeta/CD19-depleted stem cell transplant. The receptor was isolated from a boy under two years old who had a stem cell transplant for SCID, so the T cells may come from the graft donor. Here the CDR3 reads CASSLQLTGARQFF. As DNA, the CDR3 is TGTGCCAGCAGTTTACAATTGACGGGGGCGAGGCAGTTCTTC.